Following are 27 T cell receptor beta chains from one sample sequenced in a study of blood T cell repertoires in COVID-19. Only in-frame clones appear in the TCRdb table, and some are missing; sequencing was by immunoSEQ multiplex PCR. The sample records some 350,000 clones, roughly 86% being singletons. Specimen: peripheral blood. These receptors were collected from a woman aged 70-85 years with COVID-19, enrolled during active disease.

This clone was detected once. This sequence joins TRBV30 and TRBJ2-3; a weak D match, TRBD2 (7 bases). The CDR3 covers 14 residues. The germline CDR1 and CDR2 sequences are GTSNPN and SVGIG (reference sequence). Trimming took 1 base from V and 5 from J, leaving 13 bases between them. The CDR3 reads CAWSGLGGRDTQYF. The CDR3 DNA follows: TGTGCCTGGAGTGGATTGGGGGGGCGAGATACGCAGTATTTT.

J is TRBJ2-5 and V is TRBV30, with TRBD2 matching 9 bases. The ends lost 3 bases at V and 4 bases at J; junction bases unmatched: 12. Germline assignment: CDR1 GTSNPN and CDR2 SVGIG (reference sequence). The CDR3 consists of 16 residues. The CDR3 is CAWSQRGGGGLETQYF. In DNA form, the CDR3 reads TGTGCCTGGAGCCAGCGCGGCGGGGGGGGCCTAGAGACCCAGTACTTC.

The chain is built from TRBV5-4 and TRBJ2-3; a weak D match, TRBD1 (5 bases). The length of the CDR3 is 14 residues. V shed 4 bases and J shed 3 bases, with 12 bases lying between them. Germline CDR1 and CDR2: SGHNT and YYREEE (reference sequence). The chain's CDR3 is CASSRPTETDTQYF. CDR3 in DNA: TGTGCCAGCAGCCGCCCGACAGAAACAGATACGCAGTATTTT. Combining the CDR3 with reference TRBV5-4 and TRBJ2-3 gives the whole variable domain ETGVTQSPTHLIKTRGQQVTLRCSSQSGHNTVSWYQQALGQGPQFIFQYYREEENGRGNFPPRFSGLQFPNYSSELNVNALELDDSALYLCASSRPTETDTQYFGPGTRLTVL.

The chain couples TRBV7-9 to TRBJ2-5, with 12 bases matching TRBD2. Germline-derived CDR1 and CDR2 are SEHNR and FQNEAQ (reference sequence). The junction had 9 bases not matched to a gene; V was cut back by 5 bases and J by 5 bases. This CDR3 spans 16 amino acids. CDR3 sequence reads: CASSPRLAGARETQYF. The DNA for the CDR3 is TGTGCCAGCAGCCCAAGACTAGCGGGGGCTAGGGAGACCCAGTACTTC.

The V gene is TRBV2, the J gene TRBJ1-6; 7 bases are a match to TRBD1. Germline-derived CDR1 and CDR2 are SNHLY and FYNNEI. The CDR3 has 14 residues. V lost 6 bases and J lost 5; bases outside the gene matches: 4. CDR3 residues: CASRGGQNNSPLHF. The CDR3, as DNA: TGTGCCAGCAGGGGGGGACAGAATAATTCACCCCTCCACTTT.

The rearrangement uses TRBV7-9 and TRBJ2-2, with D perhaps matching TRBD1 (6 bases). The V and J ends lost 4 bases and 6 bases respectively, with 6 bases between them. The CDR3 consists of 12 residues. Per germline, CDR1 SEHNR and CDR2 FQNEAQ (reference sequence). This CDR3 reads CASSSGAGELFF. The CDR3 coding sequence is TGTGCCAGCAGCTCAGGGGCCGGGGAGCTGTTTTTT.

This chain connects TRBV9 to TRBJ2-2; 8 bases fit TRBD2. V shed 2 bases, J shed 2 bases, and the junction held 5 bases outside the gene matches. The germline CDR1 and CDR2 sequences are SGDLS and YYNGEE. The CDR3 runs 16 residues. The CDR3 loop reads CASSVLSGGNTGELFF. The CDR3 bases are TGTGCCAGCAGCGTCCTAAGCGGGGGAAACACCGGGGAGCTGTTTTTT.

The rearrangement links TRBV7-2 to TRBJ1-2; 8 bases agree with TRBD1. CDR3 size: 17 residues. The J segment lost 5 bases and the V segment lost 5 bases, leaving 16 bases of the junction unmatched. The V gene's germline CDR1 is SGHTA and CDR2 FQGNSA. The CDR3 here is CASSPQGGRSIFYGYTF. CDR3 in DNA: TGTGCCAGCAGCCCACAGGGGGGCCGCTCTATCTTTTATGGCTACACCTTC.

The rearrangement joins TRBV5-1 to TRBJ1-1; 9 bases agree with TRBD1. CDR1 and CDR2 (germline): SGHRS, YFSETQ. After removal of 4 bases from V and 4 bases from J, the junction contained 5 bases not matched to a gene. The CDR3 has 14 residues. The CDR3 sequence is CASSPRQGGTEAFF. The CDR3 DNA follows: TGCGCCAGCAGCCCTAGACAGGGGGGCACTGAAGCTTTCTTT.

The V gene is TRBV6-5, the J gene TRBJ2-3, with unresolved D. The V end lost 6 bases, the J end lost 3 bases, and 10 bases lay between the germline ends. The CDR3 extends over 13 amino acids. Germline V gives CDR1 MNHEY, CDR2 SVGAGI. CDR3 residues: CASRAVQTDTQYF. DNA for the CDR3: TGTGCCAGCAGGGCCGTGCAGACAGATACGCAGTATTTT.

V gene TRBV7-7 combines with J gene TRBJ2-1; tentative D call: TRBD2 (5 bases). The length of the CDR3 is 17 residues. Trimming cost V 2 bases and J 4 bases, with 18 bases left between them. Germline loops: CDR1 SSHAT, CDR2 FNYEAQ (reference sequence). The chain's CDR3 is CASSLLLSSEGYNEQFF. The CDR3 DNA reads as TGTGCCAGCAGCTTACTCCTCTCTAGTGAGGGTTACAATGAGCAGTTCTTC.

The V gene is TRBV5-1, the J gene TRBJ1-2; 7 positions agree with TRBD1. V trimming: 0 bases; J trimming: 6 bases; junction bases outside the gene matches: 2. This CDR3 comprises 13 residues. The germline V gene has CDR1 SGHRS and CDR2 YFSETQ. CDR3 sequence reads: CASSLEGADGYTF. DNA of the CDR3: TGCGCCAGCAGCTTGGAGGGGGCTGATGGCTACACCTTC.

About this clone: This sample includes further DNA sequences coding for the same CDR3. The chain links TRBV3-1 (or the pseudogene TRBV3-2) to TRBJ1-1, with D perhaps matching TRBD1 (5 bases). There are 14 residues in the CDR3. Trimming stripped 2 bases from V and 4 bases from J, with 11 bases between. Germline-derived CDR1 and CDR2 are LGHDT and YNNKEL (reference sequence). The CDR3 loop reads CASSQQVGGTEAFF. CDR3 coding DNA: TGTGCCAGCAGCCAACAGGTGGGGGGCACTGAAGCTTTCTTT.

The chain has TRBV29-1 and TRBJ1-2; tentative D call: TRBD1 (5 bases). V lost 1 base to trimming and J lost 8 bases, with 14 bases between them. Germline assignment: CDR1 SQVTM and CDR2 ANQGSEA. The CDR3 consists of 13 residues. CDR3 region: CSVEVTGPFGYTF. CDR3 sequence (DNA): TGCAGCGTTGAAGTCACAGGTCCTTTCGGCTACACCTTC.

The chain carries TRBV29-1 and TRBJ2-7, with 9 bases lining up with TRBD1. J was trimmed by 3 bases and V by 7 bases; bases with no gene match: 4. The CDR3 extends over 12 amino acids. Germline assignment: CDR1 SQVTM and CDR2 ANQGSEA. CDR3 in DNA: TGCAGCGCCCAGGACAGGGGCTACGAGCAGTACTTC. Protein: CSAQDRGYEQYF.

The rearrangement links TRBV29-1 to TRBJ1-1; tentatively, D is TRBD1 (5 bases). This CDR3 is built from 12 residues. Germline CDR1 SQVTM, CDR2 ANQGSEA. CDR3: CRKTGTVSEAFF. For the CDR3, the DNA is TGCAGGAAAACCGGGACTGTCTCTGAAGCTTTCTTT. The variable domain in full, completed from reference TRBV29-1 and TRBJ1-1, reads SAVISQKPSRDICQRGTSLTIQCQVDSQVTMMFWYRQQPGQSLTLIATANQGSEATYESGFVIDKFPISRPNLTFSTLTVSNMSPEDSSIYLCRKTGTVSEAFFGQGTRLTVV.

The rearrangement uses TRBV19 and TRBJ1-5; D is unclear. Trimming stripped 6 bases from V and 4 bases from J, with 10 bases between. This CDR3 is 13 amino acids long. The V gene's germline CDR1 is LNHDA and CDR2 SQIVND (reference sequence). CDR3 sequence: CASSPSGNQPQHF. The CDR3 coding sequence is TGTGCCAGTAGCCCGTCGGGAAATCAGCCCCAGCATTTT.

In this sample, this clone turned up a few times. The rearrangement uses TRBV27 and TRBJ2-2; 9 bases map to TRBD1. Germline V gene data show CDR1 as MNHEY and CDR2 as SMNVEV (reference sequence). The CDR3 runs to 16 residues. J lost 0 bases, V lost 8 bases, and 7 bases had no gene match. In DNA, the CDR3 is TGTGCCAGCTCAACCCGGGACAGGGCGAACACCGGGGAGCTGTTTTTT. It encodes CASSTRDRANTGELFF.

This chain joins TRBV9 and TRBJ1-1; D is possibly TRBD1 (5 bases). V was cut by 0 bases and J by 3 bases, with 12 bases left in between. Germline CDR1 and CDR2: SGDLS and YYNGEE. This CDR3 region has 15 residues. The CDR3 here is CASSVGSGGYTEAFF. CDR3 DNA sequence: TGTGCCAGCAGCGTAGGGTCCGGGGGTTACACTGAAGCTTTCTTT.

The J gene is TRBJ2-2, the V gene TRBV24-1; unclear D gene. The CDR3 runs 15 residues. Trimming cost V 1 base and J 1 base, with 6 bases left between them. The germline CDR1 and CDR2 sequences are KGHDR and SFDVKD. The CDR3 coding sequence is TGTGCCACCAGTGATTTCCGACTGAACACCGGGGAGCTGTTTTTT. Amino acid sequence: CATSDFRLNTGELFF.

This chain joins TRBV23-1 and TRBJ1-1; D uncertain. TRBV23-1 is assigned to the ORF class and has an uncertain function. The CDR3 extends over 14 amino acids. The V gene lost 6 bases and the J gene lost 1 base, with 12 bases spanning the gap. The CDR3 DNA reads as TGCGCCAGCAGCGGGAGGAAACAGAACACTGAAGCTTTCTTT. This encodes CASSGRKQNTEAFF.

For the CDR3, the DNA is TGTGCCAGCAGCCAAGGGACTAGCGGGGGGCTCGGTGAGCAGTTCTTC. It codes for CASSQGTSGGLGEQFF. The rearrangement links TRBV4-2 to TRBJ2-1; 14 bases are shared with TRBD2. The J segment lost 9 bases and the V segment lost 1 base, leaving 5 bases of the junction unmatched. In germline, CDR1 is LGHNA, CDR2 YNFKEQ. The CDR3 sequence is 16 residues long.

This clone was detected a few times. V and J are TRBV4-1 and TRBJ2-7; possible D gene TRBD1, 6 bases. The CDR3 runs to 16 residues. From germline, CDR1 is MGHRA and CDR2 YSYEKL. Trimming shortened V by 0 bases and J by 2 bases, and 14 bases separated the two germline ends. CDR3 region: CASSQESSRGPYEQYF. The CDR3 bases are TGCGCCAGCAGCCAAGAGTCCAGCAGGGGACCCTACGAGCAGTACTTC.

The J gene is TRBJ2-2, the V gene TRBV7-2, with 9 bases identical to TRBD2. Looked up from germline, CDR1 is SGHTA and CDR2 is FQGNSA. The junction had 1 base not matched to a gene; V was cut back by 0 bases and J by 5 bases. The CDR3 is made up of 15 amino acids. Here the CDR3 DNA reads TGTGCCAGCAGCTTAGCTAGCGGGGGTACCGGGGAGCTGTTTTTT. It codes for CASSLASGGTGELFF.

This clone is medium-sized within its sample. The chain joins TRBV2 to TRBJ2-2, with no clear D. The germline V gene has CDR1 SNHLY and CDR2 FYNNEI. The CDR3 is made up of 13 amino acids. Trimming left V 7 bases short and J 6 bases short, with 12 bases between. The CDR3 bases are TGTGCCAGCACCTTCTCGTTTCCCGGGGAGCTGTTTTTT. Its protein product is CASTFSFPGELFF.

This CDR3 reads CASSNQGDYEQYF. In nucleotides, the CDR3 is TGCGCCAGCAGCAATCAGGGGGACTACGAGCAGTACTTC. The rearrangement joins TRBV5-1 to TRBJ2-7; TRBD1 agrees at 7 bases. Unmatched junction bases numbered 4, after V lost 4 bases and J lost 3 bases. The length of the CDR3 is 13 residues. Germline CDR1 is SGHRS and CDR2 is YFSETQ.

For this clone: One end of the junction is discordant with germline, which a read error may explain. The V gene is TRBV7-2, the J gene TRBJ2-1; 7 nucleotides agree with TRBD2. The germline V gene encodes CDR1 SGHTA and CDR2 FQGNSA. CDR3 length equals 15 residues. For the CDR3, the DNA is TGTGCCAGCAGGTCGGGGAGGGGAGAATACAGTGAGCAGTTCTTC. It encodes CASRSGRGEYSEQFF.